These 11 T cell receptor beta chains originate from one sample sequenced in a study of blood T cell repertoires in COVID-19. Measured with immunoSEQ multiplex PCR; TCRdb has only the in-frame clones, and not every one. The sample has some 70,000 clones, approximately 83% seen once. Sample: peripheral blood. The receptors originated from a woman in her sixties with acute or convalescent COVID-19.

The chain recombines TRBV6-6 with TRBJ1-2; D is possibly TRBD1 (6 bases). Germline loops: CDR1 MNHNY, CDR2 SVGAGI (reference sequence). Trimming left V 6 bases short and J 6 bases short, with 14 bases between. The CDR3 sequence is 13 residues long. CDR3 sequence: CASRLRTADGYTF. The CDR3, as DNA: TGTGCCAGCAGATTACGGACAGCGGATGGCTACACCTTC.

The DNA for the CDR3 is TGTGCCAGCAGCGCCCGAGGCCCTAGCTCCTACGAGCAGTACTTC. Its protein product is CASSARGPSSYEQYF. The genes are TRBV7-2 and TRBJ2-7; no firm D call. V shed 5 bases and J shed 0 bases, with 14 bases lying between them. The CDR3 spans 15 residues. CDR1 and CDR2 from the germline V gene are SGHTA and FQGNSA.

CDR3 in DNA: TGTGCCTGGAGTGTAGGGGGCGCTGAAGCTTTCTTT. The encoded protein is CAWSVGGAEAFF. The chain combines TRBV30 with TRBJ1-1; the match to TRBD1 covers 7 bases. V was clipped by 0 bases and J by 6 bases; unmatched bases: 1. Germline CDR1 reads GTSNPN; CDR2 reads SVGIG (reference sequence). This CDR3 has 12 amino acids.

The chain employs TRBV28 and TRBJ1-2, with TRBD1 identical over 11 bases. This CDR3 contains 14 residues. The V gene end was trimmed by 6 bases and the J gene end by 5 bases; junction bases not matched to a gene: 5. The germline V gene encodes CDR1 MDHEN and CDR2 SYDVKM. The CDR3 bases are TGTGCCAGCAGCATGGGGACAGGGGGATATGGCTACACCTTC. Protein: CASSMGTGGYGYTF.

The V call is TRBV28, the J call TRBJ1-2, with 7 bases matching TRBD1. V lost 4 bases, J lost 2 bases, and 4 bases stayed unmatched. CDR1 is MDHEN, CDR2 SYDVKM, per germline. The CDR3 has 14 amino acids. CDR3 residues: CASSSDRLNYGYTF. In DNA form, the CDR3 reads TGTGCCAGCAGTTCGGACAGGTTAAACTATGGCTACACCTTC.

The genes are TRBV6-1 and TRBJ1-1; D gene ambiguous. CDR1 and CDR2 (germline): MNHNS, SASEGT. This CDR3 is built from 16 residues. V was pared by 1 base and J by 4 bases, with 16 bases between. The CDR3 DNA is TGTGCCAGCAGTGAAGTGTCTACCCTCCGTTCCACTGAAGCTTTCTTT. Protein sequence: CASSEVSTLRSTEAFF.

In this sample, this clone turned up a few times. V is TRBV7-2 and J is TRBJ1-4, with TRBD1 identical over 11 bases. Germline V gene data show CDR1 as SGHTA and CDR2 as FQGNSA. CDR3 size: 15 residues. Trimming at V came to 5 bases and at J to 8 bases, leaving 7 bases not matched to a gene. The CDR3 loop is CASSAAGQGGEKLFF. The CDR3 region has the DNA TGTGCCAGCAGCGCCGCGGGACAGGGGGGGGAAAAACTGTTTTTT.

CDR3: CASSLNRVQPQHF. The CDR3 nucleotides read TGTGCCAGCAGCCTCAACAGGGTTCAGCCCCAGCATTTT. This rearrangement joins TRBV12-3 or TRBV12-4 to TRBJ1-5; possibly TRBD1 for D (6 bases). The CDR3 has 13 residues. Trimming shortened V by 6 bases and J by 6 bases, and 12 bases separated the two germline ends.

The V gene is TRBV4-1, the J gene TRBJ1-1; the match to TRBD1 covers 10 bases. Per the germline V gene, CDR1 is MGHRA and CDR2 is YSYEKL. The CDR3 is 16 amino acids. V trimming: 3 bases; J trimming: 7 bases; junction bases outside the gene matches: 11. DNA of the CDR3: TGCGCCAGCAGCCAGACAGGGGGACAGGGGCCAAATGAAGCTTTCTTT. Translating gives CASSQTGGQGPNEAFF.

The chain employs TRBV7-8 and TRBJ2-5, with 7 bases lining up with TRBD1. Germline V gene data show CDR1 as SGHVS and CDR2 as FQNEAQ. This CDR3 contains 14 residues. V lost 1 base, J lost 2 bases, and 1 base stayed unmatched. The CDR3 sequence is CASSLGGQQETQYF. The CDR3, as DNA: TGTGCCAGCAGCTTAGGGGGACAGCAAGAGACCCAGTACTTC.

The rearrangement links TRBV24-1 to TRBJ1-5, with 10 bases that match TRBD1. In germline, CDR1 is KGHDR, CDR2 SFDVKD. The length of the CDR3 is 16 residues. V shed 4 bases and J 4 bases; nucleotides not matched to a gene: 6. Here the CDR3 DNA reads TGTGCCACCAGTGAGGCGGGACAGGGGAAGAATCAGCCCCAGCATTTT. It is translated as CATSEAGQGKNQPQHF.